This TCR beta chain derives from a study of beta chain features in type 1 diabetes. Expressed TCRB transcripts were sequenced, since all the RNA that had been isolated was reverse transcribed. The data were produced by immunoSEQ multiplex PCR, yet TCRdb's version contains in-frame clones alone and is incomplete. Counted here are hundreds of thousands of clones, over 9.5% occurring once; the ten biggest clones make up roughly 0.046%. The TCR originated in a woman under 30 in good health. Material for sequencing was naive CD4+ T cells from blood.

The CDR3 region is CSVEMGSSYEQYF. The CDR3 DNA follows: TGCAGCGTTGAAATGGGGAGCTCCTACGAGCAGTACTTC. This chain uses TRBV29-1 with TRBJ2-7; TRBD2 is a possible D gene (5 bases). CDR1 SQVTM and CDR2 ANQGSEA come from the germline V gene. The CDR3 is 13 residues long. V was shortened by 2 bases and J by 0 bases, with 8 bases between the two germline ends.